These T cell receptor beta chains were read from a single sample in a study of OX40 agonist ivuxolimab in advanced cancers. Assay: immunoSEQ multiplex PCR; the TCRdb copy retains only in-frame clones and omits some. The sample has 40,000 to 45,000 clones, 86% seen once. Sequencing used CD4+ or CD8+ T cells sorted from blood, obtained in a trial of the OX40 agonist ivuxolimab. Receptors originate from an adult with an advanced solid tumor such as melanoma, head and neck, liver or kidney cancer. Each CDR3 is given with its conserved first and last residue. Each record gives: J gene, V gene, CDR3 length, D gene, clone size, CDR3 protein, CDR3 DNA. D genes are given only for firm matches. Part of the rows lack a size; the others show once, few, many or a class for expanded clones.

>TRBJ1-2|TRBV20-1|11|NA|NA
CSGQDNYGYTF
TGCAGTGGGCAGGACAACTATGGCTACACCTTC
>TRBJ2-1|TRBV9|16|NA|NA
CASSDPRGNVFGEQFF
TGTGCCAGCAGCGACCCACGGGGGAACGTGTTTGGTGAGCAGTTCTTC
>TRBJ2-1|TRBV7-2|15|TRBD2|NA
CASGESSGNYNEQFF
TGTGCCAGCGGGGAATCTAGCGGAAACTACAATGAGCAGTTCTTC
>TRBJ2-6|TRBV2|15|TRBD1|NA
CATTGGAFGANVLTF
TGTGCCACCACAGGGGGCGCTTTCGGGGCCAACGTCCTGACTTTC
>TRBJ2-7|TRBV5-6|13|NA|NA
CASSLEGGYEQYF
TGTGCCAGCAGCCTCGAGGGGGGCTACGAGCAGTACTTC
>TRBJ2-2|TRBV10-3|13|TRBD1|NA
CAITSTGPGELFF
TGTGCCATCACCTCGACAGGGCCCGGGGAGCTGTTTTTT
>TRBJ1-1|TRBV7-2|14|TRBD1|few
CASSFAGGNTEAFF
TGTGCCAGCAGCTTTGCAGGGGGCAACACTGAAGCTTTCTTT
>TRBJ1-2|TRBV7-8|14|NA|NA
CASSLAPLQDGYTF
TGTGCCAGCAGCTTAGCGCCTCTACAGGATGGCTACACCTTC
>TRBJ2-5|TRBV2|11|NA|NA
CASSEWETQYF
TGTGCCAGCAGTGAATGGGAGACCCAGTACTTC
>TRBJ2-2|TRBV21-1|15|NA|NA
CASSSRTGGAGELFF
TGTGCCAGCAGCTCACGGACAGGGGGTGCGGGGGAGCTGTTTTTT
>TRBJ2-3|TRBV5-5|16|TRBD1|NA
CASSGGTGGYVDTQYF
TGTGCCAGCAGCGGCGGGACAGGGGGGTATGTAGATACGCAGTATTTT
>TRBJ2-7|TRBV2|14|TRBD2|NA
CASSDASGVYEQYF
TGTGCCAGCAGTGACGCTAGCGGGGTTTACGAGCAGTACTTC
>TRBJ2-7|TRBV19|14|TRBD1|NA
CASSIRDRPYEQYF
TGTGCCAGTAGTATCCGGGACAGACCCTACGAGCAGTACTTC
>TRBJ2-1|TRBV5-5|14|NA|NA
CASSPGELTKQQFF
TGTGCCAGCAGCCCGGGGGAGCTGACCAAACAGCAGTTCTTC
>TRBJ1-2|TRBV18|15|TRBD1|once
CASSPLGTGAHGYTF
TGTGCCAGCTCACCGCTCGGGACAGGGGCCCATGGCTACACCTTC
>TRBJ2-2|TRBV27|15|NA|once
CASSFLAGMTGELFF
TGTGCCAGCAGTTTTCTGGCAGGGATGACCGGGGAGCTGTTTTTT
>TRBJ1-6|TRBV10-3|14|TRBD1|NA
CAISGTGRDSPLHF
TGTGCCATCAGTGGGACAGGGAGGGATTCACCCCTCCACTTT
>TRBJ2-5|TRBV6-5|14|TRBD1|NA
CASSGQGVEETQYF
TGTGCCAGCAGCGGACAGGGTGTTGAAGAGACCCAGTACTTC
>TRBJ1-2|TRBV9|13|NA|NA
CASSAQQGSGYTF
TGTGCCAGCAGCGCCCAACAGGGATCTGGCTACACCTTC
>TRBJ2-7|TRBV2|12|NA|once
CAGGTYPYEQYF
TGTGCCGGCGGGACATATCCCTACGAGCAGTACTTC
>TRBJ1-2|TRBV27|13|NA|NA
CASSSSGGDGYTF
TGTGCCAGCAGTAGTTCCGGTGGGGATGGCTACACCTTC
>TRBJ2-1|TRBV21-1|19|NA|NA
CASSKVRDGSGPPYNEQFF
TGTGCCAGCAGCAAAGTTAGGGATGGTAGCGGGCCTCCCTACAATGAGCAGTTCTTC
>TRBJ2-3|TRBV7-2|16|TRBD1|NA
CASSLNGGTGKDTQYF
TGTGCCAGCAGCTTAAATGGGGGGACAGGGAAAGATACGCAGTATTTT
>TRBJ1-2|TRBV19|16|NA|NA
CASTPAHGGSPYGYTF
TGTGCCAGTACGCCCGCTCACGGGGGGTCACCCTATGGCTACACCTTC
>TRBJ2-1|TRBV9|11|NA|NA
CASSLGPEQFF
TGTGCCAGCAGCCTCGGTCCCGAGCAGTTCTTC
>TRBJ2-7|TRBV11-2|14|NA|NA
CASSLLRQVYEQYF
TGTGCCAGCAGCTTATTGAGACAGGTCTACGAGCAGTACTTC
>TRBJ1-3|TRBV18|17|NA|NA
CASSPGWSNPSGNTIYF
TGTGCCAGCTCACCGGGTTGGAGCAACCCCTCTGGAAACACCATATATTTT
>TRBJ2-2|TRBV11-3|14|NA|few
CASSPEPNTGELFF
TGTGCCAGCAGCCCGGAGCCCAACACCGGGGAGCTGTTTTTT
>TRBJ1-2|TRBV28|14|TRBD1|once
CASSFPGRGYGYTF
TGTGCCAGCAGTTTTCCCGGCAGGGGGTATGGCTACACCTTC
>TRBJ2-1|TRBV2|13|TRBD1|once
CAVRDSPAEGGFF
TGTGCCGTCAGGGACAGCCCCGCTGAAGGGGGGTTCTTC
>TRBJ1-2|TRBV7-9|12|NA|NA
CASSLEGGAYTF
TGTGCCAGCAGCTTAGAAGGGGGGGCCTACACCTTC
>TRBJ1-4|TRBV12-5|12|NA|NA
CASGVGNEKLFF
TGTGCTAGTGGCGTCGGGAATGAAAAACTGTTTTTT
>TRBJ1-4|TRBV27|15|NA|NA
CASSQGQGWGEKLFF
TGTGCCAGCAGCCAAGGCCAGGGTTGGGGGGAAAAACTGTTTTTT
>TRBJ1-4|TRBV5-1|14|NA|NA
CASSQGRGDEKLFF
TGCGCCAGCAGCCAGGGCCGGGGGGATGAAAAACTGTTTTTT
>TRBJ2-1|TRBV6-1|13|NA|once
CATYRAEINEQFF
TGTGCCACCTACAGGGCGGAAATCAATGAGCAGTTCTTC
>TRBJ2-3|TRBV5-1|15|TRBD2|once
CASSSIAGGEDTQYF
TGCGCCAGCAGCTCCATAGCGGGAGGGGAAGATACGCAGTATTTT
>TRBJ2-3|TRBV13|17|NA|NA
CASSLGTGFWSTDTQYF
TGTGCCAGCAGCTTAGGAACAGGGTTCTGGAGCACAGATACGCAGTATTTT
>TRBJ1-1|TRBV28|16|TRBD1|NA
CASPPGQGKLNTEAFF
TGTGCCAGCCCACCGGGACAGGGGAAACTGAACACTGAAGCTTTCTTT